This T cell receptor beta chain comes out of a study of T cells after yellow fever vaccination. Overall study context: Any fraction with a low cell number was prepared using SMART-Seq v4 Ultra Low Input. Findings of the study overall: The bulk population could contribute abundant contaminating clonotypes to FACS-sorted repertoires. The booster saw the reappearance of most primary-vaccination clones (approximately 96% CD4, 80% to 90% CD8).

TCRdb independently ran MiXCR on the 5' RACE reads; one entry per CDR3 protein. The sample has under 600,000 distinct CDR3 sequences, around an eighth seen once. CDR3 size: 12 residues. Trimming left V 1 base short and J 3 bases short, with 4 bases between. From germline, CDR1 is ENHRY and CDR2 SYGVKD. About this clonotype itself: The antigen is undetermined.

The rearrangement joins TRBV10-3 to TRBJ2-7, with D unresolved. The source is a man younger than 40 who received the YFV17D yellow fever vaccine. The starting material was PBMCs, obtained on the day of the yellow fever booster vaccination. This chain's CDR3 is CAISEYVYEQYF. CDR3 DNA: TGTGCCATCAGTGAGTATGTCTACGAGCAGTACTTC.